These 15 T cell receptor beta chains share one sample of origin, sequenced in a study. Clones were sequenced by immunoSEQ multiplex PCR, and TCRdb holds only the in-frame ones, with some missing. This table holds some 68,000 clones, 85% to 95% found once. Sequencing input: PBMCs. Every receptor here comes from a man aged 35-49 years with rheumatoid arthritis.

The chain uses TRBV7-9 and TRBJ2-7; D might be TRBD1 or TRBD2, each matching 6 bases. The ends were cut back, 5 bases at V and 0 bases at J, with 17 bases in the middle. The CDR3 runs to 16 residues. Germline loops: CDR1 SEHNR, CDR2 FQNEAQ (reference sequence). DNA for the CDR3: TGTGCCAGCAGCACGTTCGGGGGCCCTAGCTCCTACGAGCAGTACTTC. This translates into CASSTFGGPSSYEQYF.

The chain uses TRBV5-1 and TRBJ2-7; unclear D gene. V lost 1 base to trimming and J lost 1 base, with 9 bases between them. CDR1 SGHRS and CDR2 YFSETQ come from the germline V gene. There are 14 residues in the CDR3. The CDR3 sequence is CASSLSQNSYEQYF. CDR3 bases: TGCGCCAGCAGCTTGTCCCAAAATTCCTACGAGCAGTACTTC.

The chain uses TRBV6-6 and TRBJ2-1; 7 bases match TRBD2. J gave up 2 bases and V 2 bases, and 3 bases lay outside the gene matches. The CDR3 totals 15 residues. Germline CDR1 reads MNHNY; CDR2 reads SVGAGI (reference sequence). In DNA form, the CDR3 reads TGTGCCAGCAGTTACGCGGGGGAGACCTACAATGAGCAGTTCTTC. It is translated as CASSYAGETYNEQFF.

The chain carries TRBV15 and TRBJ1-6; D possibly corresponds to TRBD1 (5 bases). Trimming shortened V by 7 bases and J by 7 bases, and 14 bases separated the two germline ends. The CDR3 has 14 amino acids. Germline V gene data show CDR1 as LNHNV and CDR2 as YYDKDF (reference sequence). CDR3 protein: CATKSGAVNSPLHF. In nucleotides, the CDR3 is TGTGCCACCAAAAGCGGGGCTGTAAATTCACCCCTCCACTTT.

CDR3 in amino acids: CASLLGGGHTDTQYF. Here the CDR3 DNA reads TGTGCCAGCCTCCTCGGGGGGGGGCACACAGATACGCAGTATTTT. The V call is TRBV28, the J call TRBJ2-3; 8 nucleotides match TRBD2. Trimming cost V 8 bases and J 2 bases; bases outside gene matches: 9. Germline CDR1 reads MDHEN; CDR2 reads SYDVKM. This CDR3 is built from 15 residues.

The V call is TRBV5-8, the J call TRBJ2-1; 8 nucleotides agree with TRBD1. The V and J ends lost 2 bases and 14 bases, in that order; junction bases with no gene match: 9. Germline lookup yields CDR1 SGHTS and CDR2 YDEGEE. The CDR3 runs to 13 residues. CDR3 loop: CASSFRQGLGKFF. The CDR3 DNA is TGTGCCAGCAGCTTCCGACAGGGGCTCGGAAAGTTCTTC.

This clone occurred once. The J gene is TRBJ2-7, the V gene TRBV7-2; D possibly corresponds to TRBD2 (5 bases). The CDR3 runs to 15 residues. V was clipped by 6 bases and J by 4 bases, with 19 bases between them. CDR1 is SGHTA, CDR2 FQGNSA, per germline. The CDR3, as DNA: TGTGCCAGCAGTCCGGCGACGTCAAGAGGGTACGAGCAGTACTTC. Amino acid sequence: CASSPATSRGYEQYF. The full variable domain, rest sourced from reference TRBV7-2 and TRBJ2-7, is GAGVSQSPSNKVTEKGKDVELRCDPISGHTALYWYRQSLGQGLEFLIYFQGNSAPDKSGLPSDRFSAERTGGSVSTLTIQRTQQEDSAVYLCASSPATSRGYEQYFGPGTRLTVT.

The rearrangement joins TRBV9 to TRBJ1-2, with unresolved D. The germline V gene has CDR1 SGDLS and CDR2 YYNGEE. The CDR3 length is 12 residues. V lost 3 bases and J lost 4, with 7 bases in between. The CDR3 DNA reads as TGTGCCAGCAGCGGGGTAATCTATGGCTACACCTTC. Translation gives CASSGVIYGYTF.

This chain joins TRBV12-3 or TRBV12-4 and TRBJ2-1; no clear D. This CDR3 has 11 residues. The V end lost 4 bases, the J end lost 6 bases, and 4 bases lay between the germline ends. The CDR3 nucleotides read TGTGCCAGCAGTTCACGCAATGAGCAGTTCTTC. This sequence encodes CASSSRNEQFF.

V gene TRBV5-8 combines with J gene TRBJ1-5, with D tentatively TRBD1 (6 bases). The ends were cut back, 4 bases at V and 4 bases at J, with 12 bases in the middle. The CDR3 sequence is 14 residues long. Germline loops: CDR1 SGHTS, CDR2 YDEGEE. The CDR3 DNA reads TGTGCCAGCAGCCTGGGGGGCAGTAATCAGCCCCAGCATTTT. Amino acid sequence: CASSLGGSNQPQHF.

The chain links TRBV29-1 to TRBJ2-1; tentative D call: TRBD2 (6 bases). CDR3 length: 13 amino acids. Germline CDR1 SQVTM, CDR2 ANQGSEA. Trimming pared 6 bases from V and 5 bases from J, leaving 14 bases between. CDR3 loop: CSVDRLANNEQFF. CDR3 nucleotides: TGCAGCGTCGACCGGCTAGCGAACAATGAGCAGTTCTTC.

This chain joins TRBV29-1 and TRBJ1-1, with D hard to call. Trimming removed 6 bases from V and 4 bases from J, with 6 bases in between. The CDR3 is 10 residues long. Germline V gene data show CDR1 as SQVTM and CDR2 as ANQGSEA. The CDR3 here is CSVSGTEAFF. The DNA of the CDR3 is TGCAGCGTGAGTGGCACTGAAGCTTTCTTT.

The chain joins TRBV5-5 to TRBJ1-5; 8 bases are shared with TRBD1. J lost 4 bases, V lost 3 bases, and 6 bases had no gene match. Germline V lookup: CDR1 SGHKS, CDR2 YYEKEE (reference sequence). CDR3 size: 15 residues. The CDR3 coding sequence is TGTGCCAGCAGCTCCGGGACAGGAGGAAATCAGCCCCAGCATTTT. Translation: CASSSGTGGNQPQHF.

The CDR3 DNA follows: TGTGCCAGCTCACCACAATCAGCGGCCCCCCATGAGCAGTTCTTC. It encodes CASSPQSAAPHEQFF. This sequence joins TRBV18 and TRBJ2-1; TRBD2 is a possible D gene (5 bases). The germline V gene encodes CDR1 KGHSH and CDR2 LQKENI. Trimming took 1 base from V and 8 from J, leaving 15 bases between them. The CDR3 runs 15 residues.

This clone was seen a handful of times. The gene calls are TRBV7-9 and TRBJ1-2; TRBD1 is a possible D gene (6 bases). Germline-derived CDR1 and CDR2 are SEHNR and FQNEAQ (reference sequence). The CDR3 is made up of 12 amino acids. V shed 8 bases and J shed 5 bases, with 12 bases lying between them. CDR3 in amino acids: CASSEQGYGYTF. The CDR3 DNA follows: TGTGCCAGCTCCGAGCAGGGGTATGGCTACACCTTC.